A selection of T cell receptor beta chains follows, all from one sample in a study of T cells and Merkel cell carcinoma outcomes. Profiling relied on immunoSEQ multiplex PCR, and the TCRdb table lists in-frame clones only, not all of them. The table has roughly 4,800 clones, roughly 85% seen once. The specimen sequenced was tumor tissue from Merkel cell carcinoma. All receptors come from a human donor with Merkel cell carcinoma. Both conserved end residues are part of each CDR3. The D gene is left open where the match is weak. Expanded clones are given a class, and other clones once, few, many or no size at all.

-	TRBV5-8	TRBJ2-2	-	CASSLDWGMNTGELFF	TGTGCCAGCAGCTTAGACTGGGGTATGAACACCGGGGAGCTGTTTTTT
-	TRBV19	TRBJ2-7	TRBD2	CASSIGLAGIYEQYF	TGTGCCAGTAGTATCGGCCTAGCGGGAATCTACGAGCAGTACTTC
-	TRBV2	TRBJ2-3	TRBD2	CASGNGGGLDTQYF	TGTGCCAGCGGGAATGGGGGAGGGCTCGATACGCAGTATTTT
-	TRBV6-1	TRBJ2-3	TRBD1	CASSRQGLTDTQYF	TGTGCCAGCAGCCGACAGGGATTAACAGATACGCAGTATTTT
-	TRBV4-2	TRBJ1-2	-	CASSQDSAGSNYGYTF	TGTGCCAGCAGCCAAGATTCGGCAGGGTCTAACTATGGCTACACCTTC
-	TRBV5-1	TRBJ2-5	-	CASSLGGNRETQYF	TGCGCCAGCAGCTTGGGGGGGAATCGGGAGACCCAGTACTTC
-	TRBV7-3	TRBJ2-5	-	CASSPEAGQETQYF	TGTGCCAGCAGCCCTGAGGCAGGGCAAGAGACCCAGTACTTC
-	TRBV4-2	TRBJ1-6	-	CASSQDIGGQDTSLSPLHF	TGTGCCAGCAGCCAAGATATAGGGGGACAAGATACAAGTCTTTCACCCCTCCACTTT
-	TRBV9	TRBJ1-1	-	CASSRGDGTEAFF	TGTGCCAGCAGTCGGGGGGATGGAACTGAAGCTTTCTTT
-	TRBV29-1	TRBJ2-2	-	CSVAEHRNTGELFF	TGCAGCGTTGCGGAACACCGGAACACCGGGGAGCTGTTTTTT
-	TRBV19	TRBJ2-2	TRBD1	CASQKWTGNTGELFF	TGTGCCAGTCAGAAGTGGACAGGGAACACCGGGGAGCTGTTTTTT
-	TRBV5-5	TRBJ1-1	-	CASSFGGAYPEAFF	TGTGCCAGCAGCTTTGGAGGGGCGTACCCTGAAGCTTTCTTT
-	TRBV11-2	TRBJ2-7	TRBD2	CASSFQTSGRVSEQYF	TGTGCCAGCAGCTTTCAGACTAGCGGGAGGGTTAGCGAGCAGTACTTC
few	TRBV18	TRBJ2-1	-	CASSPRRFFNEQFF	TGTGCCAGCTCACCCAGACGATTCTTCAATGAGCAGTTCTTC
-	TRBV7-6	TRBJ1-2	-	CASSLAIGGTNYGYTF	TGTGCCAGCAGCTTAGCAATCGGGGGAACTAACTATGGCTACACCTTC
-	TRBV15	TRBJ2-7	-	CATSRPYHEQYF	TGTGCCACCAGCAGACCCTACCACGAGCAGTACTTC
-	TRBV19	TRBJ2-7	-	CASKGTDTSYEQYF	TGTGCCAGTAAGGGGACCGATACCTCCTACGAGCAGTACTTC
-	TRBV13	TRBJ1-6	-	CASSFEGRGNSPLHF	TGTGCCAGCAGCTTCGAGGGGCGTGGGAATTCACCCCTCCACTTT